This TCR beta chain was identified during a study of CD8+ T cells in alopecia areata. Study results and caveats: It was lesional scalp, especially alopecia totalis/universalis, that showed higher clonality than normal scalp. Although TCR sharing was seen in mice, sharing across patients was less clear, possibly for HLA-related reasons.

Sequencing used cDNA as its template, made by extracting RNA and reverse transcribing it. Generated by immunoSEQ multiplex PCR, the TCRdb table keeps only in-frame clones and is missing some. The sample records 95,000 to 110,000 clones, around 50% being singletons. This clone was picked up a small number of times. The antigen is undetermined. V lost 2 bases, J lost 0 bases, and 17 bases lay in between. The CDR3 is 17 amino acids. CDR1 and CDR2 (germline): SGHTA, FQGNSA. Sorting separated CD4+ and CD8+ T cells out of PBMCs. Sequenced sample: CD4+ T cells sorted from blood. The rearrangement links TRBV7-2 to TRBJ2-7, with D maybe TRBD2 (6 bases). The TCR sequence derives from a human donor in good health. CDR3 nucleotides: TGTGCCAGCAGCTTAAGTAGCGGCGCACCCCCCTCCTACGAGCAGTACTTC. Amino acid sequence: CASSLSSGAPPSYEQYF.